This T cell receptor beta chain was sequenced for a study of naive and memory T cell subsets. Study observations and caveats: Gini index rose across naive, CM, EM and EMRA in CD4 and CD8.

This clonotype occurred a few times. What it binds is unknown. The beta constant-region primer was an equimolar mix of two oligonucleotides covering TRBC1 and TRBC2. Four rounds of PCR amplified the ligated cDNA using nested alpha and beta constant-region primers plus SP2. Ligation attached a single-stranded oligonucleotide with a 12-nucleotide UMI and the SP2 primer to the cDNA 3' end. TCRdb processed the UMI-ligation and nested PCR reads anew with MiXCR; each CDR3 protein has one entry. The table shows approximately 80,000 distinct CDR3 sequences, with 8% to 9.5% occurring only once. Cells stained for CD3, CD4, CD8, CD45RA and CD27 were sorted into four subsets. CDR3 size: 16 residues. V dropped 0 bases and J dropped 0 bases, with 10 bases sitting between them. CDR1 and CDR2 from the germline V gene are MGHRA and YSYEKL.

The chain combines TRBV4-1 with TRBJ2-3, with D uncertain. The origin of this receptor is a human donor in good health. The sequencing input was naive CD8+ T cells from blood. CDR3 sequence (DNA): TGCGCCAGCAGCCAAGAGCTTAGATCGAGCACAGATACGCAGTATTTT. Its protein is CASSQELRSSTDTQYF.